This TCR beta chain emerged from a study of blood T cells in healthy people across ages. CDR1 and CDR2 (germline): MDHEN, SYDVKM. Germline trimming cut 4 bases from V and 6 bases from J; bases unmatched to any gene: 8. This CDR3 is built from 16 residues. A second PCR of 7 to 11 cycles used a sample-barcoded 5' primer and a J-beta primer mix. TCRdb re-called the 5' RACE reads through MiXCR, storing one row per CDR3 protein. This table has a few hundred thousand distinct CDR3 sequences, about 55% appearing once. Worth noting for this clonotype: Antigen unknown.

Findings and caveats of the study: Long-lived donors carried more naive CD4+ cells and greater diversity than aged donors.

The sequence was collected from a man aged 60-69 years in good health. This chain joins TRBV28 and TRBJ1-4; 10 bases map to TRBD1. The sample comprised blood. The CDR3 DNA reads as TGTGCCAGCAGTTCGCCCTGGACAGGGGGTGATGAAAAACTGTTTTTT. This encodes CASSSPWTGGDEKLFF.